The 19 T cell receptor beta chains below come from one sample, sequenced in a study of T cell responses to AZD1222 COVID-19 vaccine. Using immunoSEQ multiplex PCR, the repertoire was profiled, and TCRdb retains in-frame clones only, with some absent. This sample has more than 60,000 clones, with 83% found just once. Here the sequenced sample was peripheral blood, taken 28 days after the second AZD1222 dose. Receptors were obtained from an adult who received the AZD1222 COVID-19 vaccine.

The chain recombines TRBV6-5 with TRBJ1-1; TRBD1 matches at 7 bases. Germline V gene data show CDR1 as MNHEY and CDR2 as SVGAGI. V was pared by 7 bases and J by 8 bases, with 7 bases of the junction left unmatched. The CDR3 contains 12 residues. The CDR3, as DNA: TGTGCCAGCACCTCCTGGACAGGAGAAGCTTTCTTT. Translation: CASTSWTGEAFF.

The chain uses TRBV5-6 and TRBJ2-7, with 7 bases identical to TRBD1. J gave up 6 bases and V 4 bases, and 7 bases lay outside the gene matches. CDR1 and CDR2 from the germline V gene are SGHDT and YYEEEE. The CDR3 loop spans 13 amino acids. The CDR3 bases are TGTGCCAGCAGCCCGACAGGGACGGCCGAGCAGTACTTC. Translated: CASSPTGTAEQYF.

The sample holds a few counts of this clone. The chain is built from TRBV3-1 (or the pseudogene TRBV3-2) and TRBJ2-7, with D hard to call. V lost 2 bases and J lost 0, with 17 bases in between. The CDR3 is 17 residues long. In germline, CDR1 is LGHDT, CDR2 YNNKEL (reference sequence). The CDR3 sequence is CASSQLSDPLSSYEQYF. The CDR3 nucleotides are TGTGCCAGCAGCCAACTCTCGGATCCTTTGAGCTCCTACGAGCAGTACTTC.

The chain employs TRBV3-1 (or the pseudogene TRBV3-2) and TRBJ2-6, with D tentatively TRBD1 (5 bases). Trimming removed 3 bases from V and 0 bases from J, with 9 bases in between. There are 16 residues in the CDR3. Germline V gene data show CDR1 as LGHDT and CDR2 as YNNKEL (reference sequence). The CDR3: CASSHQGFSGANVLTF. CDR3 DNA: TGTGCCAGCAGCCACCAGGGCTTCTCTGGGGCCAACGTCCTGACTTTC.

V gene TRBV28 combines with J gene TRBJ1-2, with a possible D match to TRBD1 (5 bases). Looked up from germline, CDR1 is MDHEN and CDR2 is SYDVKM. CDR3 length: 13 residues. The V and J ends lost 3 bases and 3 bases respectively, with 8 bases between them. CDR3 in DNA: TGTGCCAGCAGTTTGTTGGGGCACTATGGCTACACCTTC. Translation gives CASSLLGHYGYTF.

This clone was counted a single time. This chain links TRBV19 with TRBJ2-4; a possible D gene is TRBD1 (6 bases). This CDR3 has 15 residues. The V and J ends lost 6 bases and 8 bases respectively, with 20 bases between them. The germline CDR1 and CDR2 sequences are LNHDA and SQIVND (reference sequence). The CDR3 bases are TGTGCCAGTAGAGACCGGACAGATCTGAGGGACATTCAGTACTTC. Protein: CASRDRTDLRDIQYF. Full variable domain (missing parts from reference TRBV19 and TRBJ2-4): DGGITQSPKYLFRKEGQNVTLSCEQNLNHDAMYWYRQDPGQGLRLIYYSQIVNDFQKGDIAEGYSVSREKKESFPLTVTSAQKNPTAFYLCASRDRTDLRDIQYFGAGTRLSVL.

The J gene is TRBJ2-1, the V gene TRBV7-3, with 12 positions matching TRBD2. The V segment lost 2 bases and the J segment 0 bases; nucleotides outside the gene matches: 8. The CDR3 is 19 residues long. Germline-derived CDR1 and CDR2 are SGHTA and FQGTGA. CDR3 DNA: TGTGCCAGCAGCTTACCGGGACTAGCGGGTAAGAGCTCCTACAATGAGCAGTTCTTC. It codes for CASSLPGLAGKSSYNEQFF.

The chain combines TRBV15 with TRBJ2-3; D is unclear. The V and J ends lost 3 bases and 4 bases respectively, with 8 bases between them. Germline V gene data show CDR1 as LNHNV and CDR2 as YYDKDF (reference sequence). CDR3 length: 13 amino acids. CDR3 in amino acids: CATSRDAADTQYF. The CDR3 nucleotides are TGTGCCACCAGCAGGGACGCCGCAGATACGCAGTATTTT.

This sequence joins TRBV5-4 and TRBJ1-3; 8 nucleotides align to TRBD1. Trimming removed 4 bases from V and 4 bases from J; junction bases left unmatched: 16. This CDR3 region has 18 residues. From germline, CDR1 is SGHNT and CDR2 YYREEE (reference sequence). This CDR3 is CASSPKLPQGAPGNTIYF. CDR3 bases: TGTGCCAGCAGCCCGAAACTTCCCCAGGGGGCGCCCGGAAACACCATATATTTT.

This clone showed up just a few times. The chain uses TRBV7-2 and TRBJ1-1; 7 nucleotides align to TRBD1. Losses at the gene ends were 4 bases for V and 4 bases for J; bases not matched to a gene: 9. The CDR3 has 15 residues. Germline V gives CDR1 SGHTA, CDR2 FQGNSA. Here the CDR3 reads CASSYRQGQSTEAFF. The CDR3 DNA reads TGTGCCAGCAGCTATCGACAGGGTCAGAGCACTGAAGCTTTCTTT. Full variable domain (remainder filled in from reference TRBV7-2 and TRBJ1-1): GAGVSQSPSNKVTEKGKDVELRCDPISGHTALYWYRQSLGQGLEFLIYFQGNSAPDKSGLPSDRFSAERTGGSVSTLTIQRTQQEDSAVYLCASSYRQGQSTEAFFGQGTRLTVV.

The rearrangement uses TRBV24-1 and TRBJ2-2; the match to TRBD1 covers 11 bases. V gave up 1 base and J gave up 4 bases; unmatched junction bases: 4. The CDR3 spans 17 residues. The germline gives CDR1 KGHDR, CDR2 SFDVKD. The chain's CDR3 is CATSDFGQGATTGELFF. CDR3 in DNA: TGTGCCACCAGTGATTTTGGACAGGGGGCGACCACCGGGGAGCTGTTTTTT.

The gene calls are TRBV7-9 and TRBJ2-3; 11 nucleotides match TRBD2. The CDR3 is 18 residues long. V lost 7 bases and J lost 0; bases outside the gene matches: 12. Germline CDR1 and CDR2: SEHNR and FQNEAQ (reference sequence). CDR3 nucleotide sequence: TGTGCCAGCACTATGGGGACTAGCGGAGTTACTAGCACAGATACGCAGTATTTT. This sequence encodes CASTMGTSGVTSTDTQYF.

The rearrangement links TRBV30 to TRBJ1-6; a possible D gene is TRBD1 (6 bases). Germline-derived CDR1 and CDR2 are GTSNPN and SVGIG (reference sequence). There are 15 residues in the CDR3. Trimming removed 8 bases from V and 7 bases from J, with 21 bases in between. The CDR3: CARDTGTNVNSPLHF. The CDR3 DNA is TGTGCCAGGGACACCGGGACGAACGTAAATTCACCCCTCCACTTT. The complete variable domain, with remaining parts taken from reference TRBV30 and TRBJ1-6, reads SQTIHQWPATLVQPVGSPLSLECTVEGTSNPNLYWYRQAAGRGLQLLFYSVGIGQISSEVPQNLSASRPQDRQFILSSKKLLLSDSGFYLCARDTGTNVNSPLHFGNGTRLTVT.

In nucleotides, the CDR3 is TGTGCCTGGAGCGAAGGTGGCAATCAGCCCCAGCATTTT. It is translated as CAWSEGGNQPQHF. J is TRBJ1-5 and V is TRBV30, with D unresolved. Germline CDR1 and CDR2: GTSNPN and SVGIG (reference sequence). The CDR3 runs to 13 residues. Trimming shortened V by 3 bases and J by 2 bases, and 8 bases separated the two germline ends.

This chain connects TRBV30 to TRBJ1-4; TRBD1 might be the D (5 bases). Trimming removed 2 bases at V and 8 bases at J, with 18 bases between. The CDR3 sequence is 15 residues long. Per germline, CDR1 GTSNPN and CDR2 SVGIG (reference sequence). DNA for the CDR3: TGTGCCTGGAGTTTAGGTTCGGGGACTCGAGAAAAACTGTTTTTT. Encoded protein: CAWSLGSGTREKLFF. The variable domain in full, completed from reference TRBV30 and TRBJ1-4, reads SQTIHQWPATLVQPVGSPLSLECTVEGTSNPNLYWYRQAAGRGLQLLFYSVGIGQISSEVPQNLSASRPQDRQFILSSKKLLLSDSGFYLCAWSLGSGTREKLFFGSGTQLSVL.

This clone was detected once. The chain is built from TRBV28 and TRBJ1-6; no definite D call. Looked up from germline, CDR1 is MDHEN and CDR2 is SYDVKM. V was clipped by 1 base and J by 10 bases, with 17 bases between them. The CDR3 loop spans 16 amino acids. The CDR3 coding sequence is TGTGCCAGCAGTTTATTCCCTCCCCCATCGCGGTCACCCCTCCACTTT. It is translated as CASSLFPPPSRSPLHF.

V and J are TRBV19 and TRBJ2-2; D is ambiguous. Trimming took 8 bases from V and 5 from J, leaving 6 bases between them. Germline V gene data show CDR1 as LNHDA and CDR2 as SQIVND (reference sequence). This CDR3 comprises 11 residues. CDR3 in amino acids: CASRVTGELFF. The CDR3 DNA reads as TGTGCCAGTCGAGTTACCGGGGAGCTGTTTTTT. The entire variable domain, with the rest obtained from reference TRBV19 and TRBJ2-2, is as follows: DGGITQSPKYLFRKEGQNVTLSCEQNLNHDAMYWYRQDPGQGLRLIYYSQIVNDFQKGDIAEGYSVSREKKESFPLTVTSAQKNPTAFYLCASRVTGELFFGEGSRLTVL.

V is TRBV27 and J is TRBJ2-1; D may be TRBD2 (6 bases). Germline CDR1 MNHEY, CDR2 SMNVEV (reference sequence). This CDR3 spans 15 amino acids. The V end was cut by 3 bases, the J end by 0 bases, with 9 bases between. CDR3: CASSFDGSSYNEQFF. The CDR3 DNA is TGTGCCAGCAGTTTTGACGGGAGCTCCTACAATGAGCAGTTCTTC.

CDR3 sequence: CASSLLDQPQHF. CDR3 DNA sequence: TGTGCCAGCAGCTTGCTAGATCAGCCCCAGCATTTT. The J gene is TRBJ1-5, the V gene TRBV5-8, with no clear D. This CDR3 has 12 amino acids. V was trimmed by 1 base and J by 5 bases, leaving 4 bases between them. Germline assignment: CDR1 SGHTS and CDR2 YDEGEE.